Listed here are 7 T cell receptor beta chains from one sample, sequenced in a study of STAT3 mutations in large granular lymphocyte leukemia. Points from the study as a whole: Every T-cell large granular lymphocyte leukemia patient had at least one immunodominant TCR beta clonotype.

Here immunoSEQ multiplex PCR was the method, and the copy in TCRdb shows in-frame clones only, minus some. The table lists some 28,000 clones, around three quarters of them singletons. These receptors' antigens are unknown. The sample was peripheral blood mononuclear cells. The receptor source for this set is a woman between 50 and 59 years old with T-cell large granular lymphocyte leukemia. Some clones in this sample may be carry-over from other donors' samples.

CDR3 in amino acids: CASSQIGLAGGRQYF. DNA of the CDR3: TGTGCCAGCAGCCAGATCGGGCTAGCGGGGGGAAGACAGTACTTC. This sequence joins TRBV11-2 and TRBJ2-7, with 11 bases aligning to TRBD2. Germline lookup yields CDR1 SGHAT and CDR2 FQNNGV. CDR3 length: 15 amino acids. Trimming cost V 5 bases and J 10 bases; bases outside gene matches: 13.

This clone was found once. The V and J genes are TRBV30 and TRBJ1-3; D might be TRBD1 (5 bases). Deletions cut 2 bases from V and 9 bases from J, with 20 bases between. The CDR3 loop spans 15 amino acids. The V gene's germline CDR1 is GTSNPN and CDR2 SVGIG (reference sequence). The CDR3 coding sequence is TGTGCCTGGAGTCTTCGGACCCTCCGGGACGGCACCATATATTTT. Translating gives CAWSLRTLRDGTIYF. The complete variable domain, with remaining parts taken from reference TRBV30 and TRBJ1-3, reads SQTIHQWPATLVQPVGSPLSLECTVEGTSNPNLYWYRQAAGRGLQLLFYSVGIGQISSEVPQNLSASRPQDRQFILSSKKLLLSDSGFYLCAWSLRTLRDGTIYFGEGSWLTVV.

The chain joins TRBV5-1 to TRBJ2-7; TRBD2 matches 8 bases. The CDR3 runs 17 residues. Germline V CDR1 and CDR2: SGHRS, YFSETQ. The ends lost 0 bases at V and 6 bases at J; junction bases unmatched: 14. For the CDR3, the DNA is TGCGCCAGCAGCTTGGGAGGGATTGGCGCGGGAGGTCCCGAGCAGTACTTC. Its translation: CASSLGGIGAGGPEQYF.

The CDR3 DNA reads as TGTGCCAGCAGCTGGACGGACAGGGTAACCTCCTACGAGCAGTACTTC. Translating gives CASSWTDRVTSYEQYF. The chain employs TRBV7-2 and TRBJ2-7; TRBD1 matches 8 bases. The CDR3 length is 16 residues. With V trimmed by 4 bases and J by 0 bases, 8 bases remained unmatched. The germline gives CDR1 SGHTA, CDR2 FQGNSA.

V and J are TRBV5-4 and TRBJ2-2; 9 bases match TRBD1. Germline V CDR1 and CDR2: SGHNT, YYREEE (reference sequence). Germline trimming cut 4 bases from V and 4 bases from J; bases unmatched to any gene: 2. This CDR3 region has 14 residues. The CDR3 sequence is CASSTTGGTGELFF. The CDR3 DNA reads as TGTGCCAGCAGCACGACAGGGGGCACCGGGGAGCTGTTTTTT. The full variable domain, its missing parts supplied by reference TRBV5-4 and TRBJ2-2, is ETGVTQSPTHLIKTRGQQVTLRCSSQSGHNTVSWYQQALGQGPQFIFQYYREEENGRGNFPPRFSGLQFPNYSSELNVNALELDDSALYLCASSTTGGTGELFFGEGSRLTVL.

The CDR3 coding sequence is TGTGCCAGCTCCGGGACTAGCGGGAGGCCCGCCGGTGAGCAGTTCTTC. This translates into CASSGTSGRPAGEQFF. J is TRBJ2-1 and V is TRBV18; 15 positions match TRBD2. The germline V gene encodes CDR1 KGHSH and CDR2 LQKENI. Trimming cost V 6 bases and J 9 bases; bases outside gene matches: 9. The CDR3 is made up of 16 amino acids.

CDR3 in amino acids: CASTPGPGQPYEQYF. The DNA of the CDR3 is TGTGCCAGCACCCCCGGACCGGGACAGCCGTACGAGCAGTACTTC. The chain couples TRBV6-5 to TRBJ2-7, with 7 positions matching TRBD1. The CDR3 consists of 15 residues. With 7 bases clipped from V and 4 bases from J, the junction kept 13 bases outside the gene matches. Looked up from germline, CDR1 is MNHEY and CDR2 is SVGAGI.